The T cell receptor beta chain described here comes from a study of cytomegalovirus exposure and HLA in healthy donors. Study-wide context: Within the Caucasian-associated ancestry cluster were more than 75% of the approximately 400 genotyped donors. Whole-study results and caveats: Most of the TCR beta V segments (in an earlier analysis) were productive either about 90% or about 30% of the time. Associated with cytomegalovirus, according to the listing, were approximately 160 TCR beta chains.

Regarding this clone: The antigen is unknown.

With 60 Vbeta and 13 Jbeta primers, the PCR was carried out. Produced via immunoSEQ multiplex PCR; TCRdb's table is partial and in-frame only. The data contain 55,000 to 80,000 clones, approximately 71% of them singletons. In germline, CDR1 is SGHRS, CDR2 YFSETQ. The CDR3 contains 15 residues. The V and J ends lost 3 bases and 7 bases, in that order; junction bases with no gene match: 12. The chain carries TRBV5-1 and TRBJ2-7, with 8 bases matching TRBD2. This TCR derives from a man aged 50 to 59 in good health and CMV-seropositive. Sequenced material: PBMCs. The CDR3 loop reads CASSSVGLGLEEQYF. In DNA form, the CDR3 reads TGCGCCAGCAGCTCGGTGGGACTAGGCCTCGAAGAGCAGTACTTC.